These T cell receptor beta chains were read from a single sample in a study of human T cells and chemical hapten exposure. One entry per CDR3 protein, called by TCRdb with MiXCR from the RACE reads. The profile shows tens of thousands of distinct CDR3 sequences, less than 15% of them singletons. The sequences come from whole blood, collected in connection with sensitization to the hapten diphenylcyclopropenone (DPC). These TCRs come from a woman aged 40 to 49 with alopecia areata. Some clones in this sample may be carry-over from other donors' samples. Each CDR3 is given with its conserved first and last residue. D genes are given only for firm matches. The size of a clone is reported for some rows only, either as once, few or many, or as a class for expanded clones.

CDR3	DNA	V	J	length	D	size
CASSYRWEGTEAFF	TGTGCCAGCAGTTACAGATGGGAGGGCACTGAAGCTTTCTTT	TRBV6-5	TRBJ1-1	14	.	few
CASTSTGGVNEKLFF	TGCGCCAGCACATCCACCGGGGGCGTAAATGAAAAACTGTTTTTT	TRBV5-1	TRBJ1-4	15	.	many
CASSYGGQYTDTQYF	TGTGCCAGCAGTTACGGGGGACAGTACACAGATACGCAGTATTTT	TRBV6-2/TRBV6-3	TRBJ2-3	15	TRBD1	.
CASSDGRSSYNEQFF	TGTGCCAGCAGTGATGGGCGAAGCTCCTACAATGAGCAGTTCTTC	TRBV2	TRBJ2-1	15	.	many
CSVSLEGRIGELFF	TGCAGCGTTTCATTGGAGGGGCGCATCGGGGAGCTGTTTTTT	TRBV29-1	TRBJ2-2	14	.	many
CATSRGEAPLHF	TGTGCCACCAGCAGAGGAGAGGCTCCCCTCCACTTT	TRBV15	TRBJ1-6	12	.	few
CASSLGGLGTDTQYF	TGTGCCAGCAGCTTGGGGGGACTCGGCACAGATACGCAGTATTTT	TRBV7-3	TRBJ2-3	15	.	many
CASSPGTSMDYEQYF	TGTGCCAGCAGCCCTGGGACTAGCATGGATTACGAGCAGTACTTC	TRBV7-6	TRBJ2-7	15	TRBD2	many
CASSLIGLSTDTQYF	TGTGCCAGCAGCTTAATTGGGCTTTCCACAGATACGCAGTATTTT	TRBV7-2	TRBJ2-3	15	.	few
CAISEGQDLYNEQFF	TGTGCCATCAGTGAGGGACAGGATTTATACAATGAGCAGTTCTTC	TRBV10-3	TRBJ2-1	15	TRBD1	many
CSANNPDPSSYNEQFF	TGCAGTGCGAATAACCCCGATCCGAGCTCCTACAATGAGCAGTTCTTC	TRBV20-1	TRBJ2-1	16	.	.
CASSAGVQFF	TGTGCCAGCAGTGCGGGAGTTCAGTTCTTC	TRBV28	TRBJ2-1	10	TRBD2	.
CASSPQTGYSYEQYF	TGTGCCAGCAGCCCTCAGACAGGCTACTCCTACGAGCAGTACTTC	TRBV9	TRBJ2-7	15	.	few
CSVEADIAGGTETQYF	TGCAGCGTTGAGGCTGATATAGCGGGGGGTACGGAGACCCAGTACTTC	TRBV29-1	TRBJ2-5	16	TRBD2	.
CASSYRDRGVYEQYF	TGTGCCAGCAGTTACCGCGACAGGGGGGTATACGAGCAGTACTTC	TRBV6-5	TRBJ2-7	15	TRBD1	many
CASSPLSDIQYF	TGTGCCAGCAGCCCCCTATCGGACATTCAGTACTTC	TRBV7-9	TRBJ2-4	12	.	few
CATLDGSRRSNTGELFF	TGTGCAACCCTGGATGGGAGCCGGAGGTCCAATACCGGGGAGCTGTTTTTT	TRBV12-5	TRBJ2-2	17	.	few
CASSRPGQGKRTYEQYF	TGTGCCAGCAGTCGACCGGGACAGGGTAAAAGGACCTACGAGCAGTACTTC	TRBV6-2/TRBV6-3	TRBJ2-7	17	TRBD1	few
CASRPVQTYEQYF	TGTGCCAGCCGACCGGTACAAACCTACGAGCAGTACTTC	TRBV28	TRBJ2-7	13	.	many
CSPGGRGTSGRDEQFF	TGCAGTCCGGGGGGGCGAGGGACTAGCGGGAGAGATGAGCAGTTCTTC	TRBV20-1	TRBJ2-1	16	TRBD2	once
CASSPQGRGRGAFF	TGCGCCAGCAGCCCTCAAGGCCGAGGGAGGGGAGCTTTCTTT	TRBV4-3	TRBJ1-1	14	.	.
CASSISSGAEQYF	TGTGCCAGTAGTATCTCTAGCGGAGCCGAGCAGTACTTC	TRBV19	TRBJ2-7	13	TRBD2	.
CASSEEVTQYF	TGTGCCAGCAGTGAGGAAGTAACGCAGTATTTT	TRBV2	TRBJ2-3	11	.	.
CASSFNMYEQYF	TGCGCCAGCAGCTTCAACATGTACGAGCAGTACTTC	TRBV5-1	TRBJ2-7	12	.	.
CASSLEPTGANVLTF	TGTGCCAGCAGTTTAGAACCAACTGGGGCCAACGTCCTGACTTTC	TRBV27	TRBJ2-6	15	.	many
CSVVDIWSTEAFF	TGCAGCGTGGTGGACATCTGGAGCACTGAAGCTTTCTTT	TRBV29-1	TRBJ1-1	13	.	many
CSASPLAPAGVGQFF	TGCAGTGCTAGTCCCCTAGCCCCAGCGGGAGTCGGGCAGTTCTTC	TRBV20-1	TRBJ2-1	15	TRBD2	many
CASSLAVGSHNEQFF	TGCGCCAGCAGCTTGGCCGTCGGGAGCCACAATGAGCAGTTCTTC	TRBV5-1	TRBJ2-1	15	.	many
CASSLGLMGTREVTQYF	TGTGCCAGCAGCTTAGGCTTAATGGGGACGAGGGAGGTGACCCAGTACTTC	TRBV7-8	TRBJ2-5	17	.	.
CATSRQPSDTQYF	TGTGCCACCAGCAGGCAACCATCAGATACGCAGTATTTT	TRBV15	TRBJ2-3	13	.	many
CSAPRADGGYTF	TGCAGTGCTCCCCGTGCCGACGGTGGCTACACCTTC	TRBV20-1	TRBJ1-2	12	.	.